The entry below gives a single T cell receptor beta chain sequence along with its context. Its cognate antigen is unknown. The entry originates in a study of Tregs in tolerant kidney transplant recipients. TCRdb's copy holds only in-frame clones and misses some; the assay was immunoSEQ multiplex PCR. The sample lists about 46,000 clones, about 89% occurring once. Findings and caveats of the study: Few patients were studied, so findings need validation in larger groups.

This CDR3 is built from 15 residues. The ends lost 1 base at V and 6 bases at J; junction bases unmatched: 8. Looked up from germline, CDR1 is SGHRS and CDR2 is YFSETQ. Before regulatory T cell sorting, thawed PBMCs rested overnight at 37°C in roughly 200 IU/ml IL-2. The V gene is TRBV5-1, the J gene TRBJ2-3; 7 bases map to TRBD1. The sample comprised Tregs from blood. The sequence came from a human donor in good health. CDR3 sequence (DNA): TGCGCCAGCAGCTTGAGGTGGACAGGAACGGATACGCAGTATTTT. This encodes CASSLRWTGTDTQYF. The whole variable domain, filled in from reference TRBV5-1 and TRBJ2-3, reads KAGVTQTPRYLIKTRGQQVTLSCSPISGHRSVSWYQQTPGQGLQFLFEYFSETQRNKGNFPGRFSGRQFSNSRSEMNVSTLELGDSALYLCASSLRWTGTDTQYFGPGTRLTVL.